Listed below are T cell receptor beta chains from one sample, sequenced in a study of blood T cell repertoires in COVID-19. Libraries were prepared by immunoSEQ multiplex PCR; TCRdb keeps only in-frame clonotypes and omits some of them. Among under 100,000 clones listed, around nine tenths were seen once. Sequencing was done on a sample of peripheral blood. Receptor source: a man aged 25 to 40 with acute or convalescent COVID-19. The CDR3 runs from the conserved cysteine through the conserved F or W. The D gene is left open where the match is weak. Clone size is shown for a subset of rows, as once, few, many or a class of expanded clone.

TGTGCCAGCAGTTTAGGTCTATCCGCCAAAAACATTCAGTACTTC	CASSLGLSAKNIQYF	once	TRBV28	.	TRBJ2-4
TGCGCCAGCAGCCTCTCGGGGTTCGCGAACACCGGGGAGCTGTTTTTT	CASSLSGFANTGELFF	.	TRBV4-3	.	TRBJ2-2
TGTGCCAGCAGCCCCGGGGTACTGAACACTGAAGCTTTCTTT	CASSPGVLNTEAFF	few	TRBV5-6	.	TRBJ1-1
TGCGCCAGCAGCTCAGGACAGTCCTACGAGCAGTACTTC	CASSSGQSYEQYF	once	TRBV5-1	.	TRBJ2-7
TGTGCCAGCAACCAAAGACAGTCTAATGAAAAACTGTTTTTT	CASNQRQSNEKLFF	few	TRBV2	.	TRBJ1-4
TGTGCCAGCAGCTTTAGCGGGAGTCTTGAGACCCAGTACTTC	CASSFSGSLETQYF	.	TRBV5-6	TRBD2	TRBJ2-5
TGTGCCAGCAGCCAATCAGAAAAGCAGTACTTC	CASSQSEKQYF	.	TRBV4-2	.	TRBJ2-7
TGTGCCAGCAGATCTCTAGGGACAGGGGGGAACGGGGAGCTGTTTTTT	CASRSLGTGGNGELFF	few	TRBV25-1	TRBD1	TRBJ2-2
TGCGCCAGCAGCCCTGGGGCTAGCGGGAGTTGGGAGACCCAGTACTTC	CASSPGASGSWETQYF	.	TRBV5-1	TRBD2	TRBJ2-5
TGTGCCAGCAGCCAACTCTCAGCGGGAGGGATAGGGGAGCTGTTTTTT	CASSQLSAGGIGELFF	once	TRBV3-1/TRBV3-2	TRBD2	TRBJ2-2
TGTGCCAGCAGCTGGCCGGGACAGGGGAGGTCAGATACGCAGTATTTT	CASSWPGQGRSDTQYF	.	TRBV5-5	TRBD1	TRBJ2-3
TGTGCCAGCAGTGAGGGGCAAAGCTCCTATAATTCACCCCTCCACTTT	CASSEGQSSYNSPLHF	.	TRBV2	.	TRBJ1-6
TGTGCCAGCAGTTTTAAAAAGCCAGGCCCCGAGCAGTACTTC	CASSFKKPGPEQYF	.	TRBV28	.	TRBJ2-7
TGTGCCAGCAGCCCGGTCGGGGGTGGGGGCTACACCTTC	CASSPVGGGGYTF	once	TRBV11-2	.	TRBJ1-2
TGTGCCAGCAGCTTAGTTCAGGATGCGCAGTATTTT	CASSLVQDAQYF	.	TRBV7-9	.	TRBJ2-3
TGTGCCAGCAGCCCGGAGTTAGGGATACGGGGGGCTGGAAACACCATATATTTT	CASSPELGIRGAGNTIYF	.	TRBV11-2	.	TRBJ1-3
TGCAGCGACCGACAGGGCTCCTACAATGAGCAGTTCTTC	CSDRQGSYNEQFF	.	TRBV29-1	TRBD1	TRBJ2-1
TGTGCCAGCAGTGAAGGACTAGCAACAGATACGCAGTATTTT	CASSEGLATDTQYF	once	TRBV6-4	TRBD2	TRBJ2-3
TGTGCCAGCAGCTCCCTAGCGGGCGCAGATACGCAGTATTTT	CASSSLAGADTQYF	.	TRBV7-6	TRBD2	TRBJ2-3
TGTGCCAGCAGTGATGGGGGCGGACAAGGGTACGAGCAGTACTTC	CASSDGGGQGYEQYF	.	TRBV25-1	.	TRBJ2-7
TGTGCCTGGACCGCGAGACTAGCGGCTTACAATGAGCAGTTCTTC	CAWTARLAAYNEQFF	few	TRBV30	TRBD2	TRBJ2-1
TGCGCCAGCAGCTCCCCGGGACTAGCGGGAGGGCCGAGGTACAATGAGCAGTTCTTC	CASSSPGLAGGPRYNEQFF	.	TRBV4-1	TRBD2	TRBJ2-1
TGTGCCAGAAGCTTGGCCGGGGAGGGGATGAACACTGAAGCTTTCTTT	CARSLAGEGMNTEAFF	.	TRBV5-3	.	TRBJ1-1
TGTGCCAGCAGCGCCGCCATCGGGTTGAGCTACGAGCAGTACTTC	CASSAAIGLSYEQYF	.	TRBV11-2	.	TRBJ2-7
TGTGCCAGTAGTATGGCTAGCGGCAGAGACTACGAGCAGTACTTC	CASSMASGRDYEQYF	.	TRBV19	TRBD2	TRBJ2-7
TGCAGCGTTCTGGGACTAGCGGGGCCCTCAGCGCACACCGGGGAGCTGTTTTTT	CSVLGLAGPSAHTGELFF	.	TRBV29-1	TRBD2	TRBJ2-2
TGTGCCAGCAGCCAAGGCGGGGGACAGGGGTTTGCAGAGACCCAGTACTTC	CASSQGGGQGFAETQYF	.	TRBV3-1/TRBV3-2	TRBD1	TRBJ2-5
TGTGCCAGCAGCCAAGGGGCAGGGTCTTCTAATGAAAAACTGTTTTTT	CASSQGAGSSNEKLFF	.	TRBV14	.	TRBJ1-4
TGTGCCAGCAGCTTAGAGGAGTTCGAGACCCAGTACTTC	CASSLEEFETQYF	once	TRBV11-1	.	TRBJ2-5
TGTGCCTGGACCTTGACTGGGGCAGTGGGCACAGATACGCAGTATTTT	CAWTLTGAVGTDTQYF	.	TRBV30	.	TRBJ2-3
TGTGCCAGCAGCCGTGGACACGGCACAGATACGCAGTATTTT	CASSRGHGTDTQYF	.	TRBV7-8	.	TRBJ2-3
TGTGCCAGCAGTGAACACAGGGAGCAGCCCCAGCATTTT	CASSEHREQPQHF	.	TRBV6-1	.	TRBJ1-5
TGCGCCAGCAGCCGTGGACAGGGGGTACTCAATTCACCCCTCCACTTT	CASSRGQGVLNSPLHF	.	TRBV4-3	TRBD1	TRBJ1-6
TGTGCCAGCTCACCACTACAGGGAGAAGCCTATGGCTACACCTTC	CASSPLQGEAYGYTF	once	TRBV18	.	TRBJ1-2
TGTGCCAGCGGAGCATTAGCGGATCAAGAGACCCAGTACTTC	CASGALADQETQYF	.	TRBV5-4	.	TRBJ2-5
TGTGCCAGCAGTGCCCGGAGCACAGATACGCAGTATTTT	CASSARSTDTQYF	.	TRBV2	.	TRBJ2-3
TGTGCCACCAGCAGATCGGACGGGGTATATGGCTACACCTTC	CATSRSDGVYGYTF	.	TRBV15	.	TRBJ1-2
TGTGCCAGCCGAAATCAGGGGAATCAGCCCCAGCATTTT	CASRNQGNQPQHF	.	TRBV19	.	TRBJ1-5
TGCGCCAGCAGCCAAGTCGGGGAAGTATCAAAACTGTTTTTT	CASSQVGEVSKLFF	.	TRBV4-1	.	TRBJ1-4
TGTGCCACCTCCCCCGAGAGGGTGTACCAAGAGACCCAGTACTTC	CATSPERVYQETQYF	.	TRBV15	.	TRBJ2-5